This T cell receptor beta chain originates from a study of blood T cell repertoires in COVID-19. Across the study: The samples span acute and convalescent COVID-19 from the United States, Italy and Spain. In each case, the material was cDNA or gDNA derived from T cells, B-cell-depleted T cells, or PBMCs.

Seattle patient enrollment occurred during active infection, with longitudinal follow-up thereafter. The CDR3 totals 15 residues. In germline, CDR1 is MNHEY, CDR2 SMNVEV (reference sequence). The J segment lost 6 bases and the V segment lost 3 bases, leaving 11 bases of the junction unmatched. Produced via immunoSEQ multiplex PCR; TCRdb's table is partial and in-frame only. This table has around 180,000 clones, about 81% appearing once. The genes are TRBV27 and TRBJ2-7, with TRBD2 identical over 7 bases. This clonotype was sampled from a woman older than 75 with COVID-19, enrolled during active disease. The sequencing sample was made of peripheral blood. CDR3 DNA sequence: TGTGCCAGCAGTTTTTCGGGGACTACCTTTGGCGAGCAGTACTTC. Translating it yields CASSFSGTTFGEQYF.